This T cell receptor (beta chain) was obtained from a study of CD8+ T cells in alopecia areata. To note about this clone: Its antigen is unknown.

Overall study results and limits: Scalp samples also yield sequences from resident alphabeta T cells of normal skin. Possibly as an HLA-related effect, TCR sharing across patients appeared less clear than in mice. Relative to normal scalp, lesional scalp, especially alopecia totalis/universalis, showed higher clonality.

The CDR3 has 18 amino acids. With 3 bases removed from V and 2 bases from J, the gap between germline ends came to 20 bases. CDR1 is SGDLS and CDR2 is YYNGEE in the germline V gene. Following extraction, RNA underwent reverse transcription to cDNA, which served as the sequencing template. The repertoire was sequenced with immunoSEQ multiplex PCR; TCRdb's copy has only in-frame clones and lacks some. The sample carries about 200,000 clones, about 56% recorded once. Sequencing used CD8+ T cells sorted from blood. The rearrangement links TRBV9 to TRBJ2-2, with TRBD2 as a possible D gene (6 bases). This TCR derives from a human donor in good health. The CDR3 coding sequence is TGTGCCAGCAGCGCACCACGGACCGGGGGAGCCAACACCGGGGAGCTGTTTTTT. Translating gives CASSAPRTGGANTGELFF.